Shown below are 14 T cell receptor beta chains from a single sample sequenced in a study of early T cells in non-severe SARS-CoV-2 infection. TCRdb reprocessed the 5' RACE reads via MiXCR and lists one record per CDR3 protein. In the table there are about 52,000 distinct CDR3 sequences, approximately 8% of which are singletons. The sequenced sample was whole blood. The receptor source for this set is an adult who was a healthcare worker with PCR-confirmed SARS-CoV-2 infection or an uninfected control (not recorded which).

This clonotype turned up a few times. The V gene is TRBV10-2, the J gene TRBJ1-5; unclear D gene. CDR1 and CDR2 from the germline V gene are WSHSY and SAAADI. The CDR3 is 14 residues long. V was clipped by 6 bases and J by 0 bases, with 9 bases between them. The CDR3: CASRRADSNQPQHF. The CDR3 bases are TGCGCCAGCAGAAGGGCAGATAGCAATCAGCCCCAGCATTTT.

The chain links TRBV19 to TRBJ2-1; TRBD2 aligns across 11 bases. V lost 5 bases to trimming and J lost 5 bases; unmatched junction nucleotides: 2. The germline V gene has CDR1 LNHDA and CDR2 SQIVND (reference sequence). The CDR3 covers 14 residues. The CDR3 loop reads CASSLGLADNEQFF. The CDR3, as DNA: TGTGCCAGTAGTCTGGGACTAGCGGACAATGAGCAGTTCTTC.

This clonotype was observed a few times. CDR3 DNA: TGTGCCAGCAGCTTGTCCGAGCGTGAGCAGTTCTTC. It is translated as CASSLSEREQFF. The chain employs TRBV11-2 and TRBJ2-1; D not resolved. Germline V gene sequence: CDR1 SGHAT, CDR2 FQNNGV. V lost 3 bases and J 9 bases, leaving 9 bases between the germline ends. The CDR3 has 12 residues.

This clonotype has a count of ten or more. The rearrangement links TRBV6-6 to TRBJ1-2; 8 bases fit TRBD1. V dropped 2 bases and J dropped 7; count of bases not matched to a gene: 9. The CDR3 contains 15 residues. Germline CDR1 is MNHNY and CDR2 is SVGAGI (reference sequence). The CDR3: CASSYAGQGIGGYTF. The CDR3 DNA is TGTGCCAGCAGTTACGCAGGACAGGGTATTGGTGGCTACACCTTC.

V gene TRBV28 combines with J gene TRBJ1-3; TRBD1 agrees at 7 bases. CDR1 and CDR2 from the germline V gene are MDHEN and SYDVKM. The CDR3 runs to 18 residues. V lost 1 base, J lost 4 bases, and 13 bases stayed unmatched. The CDR3 coding sequence is TGTGCCAGCAGTTTATCTCAGGACAGGTTGAAAGCCGGAAACACCATATATTTT. Its protein product is CASSLSQDRLKAGNTIYF. Full variable domain (outside the CDR3, taken from reference TRBV28 and TRBJ1-3): DVKVTQSSRYLVKRTGEKVFLECVQDMDHENMFWYRQDPGLGLRLIYFSYDVKMKEKGDIPEGYSVSREKKERFSLILESASTNQTSMYLCASSLSQDRLKAGNTIYFGEGSWLTVV.

This clonotype was observed a handful of times. The J gene is TRBJ1-1, the V gene TRBV6-1; no definite D call. V lost 4 bases, J lost 0 bases, and 15 bases lay in between. The CDR3 consists of 16 residues. Per germline, CDR1 MNHNS and CDR2 SASEGT. Here the CDR3 reads CASSGALTEMNTEAFF. The CDR3, as DNA: TGTGCCAGCAGTGGAGCCTTGACTGAGATGAACACTGAAGCTTTCTTT.

This clonotype was picked up many times. The chain uses TRBV9 and TRBJ2-5; 16 bases fit TRBD2. Germline V CDR1 and CDR2: SGDLS, YYNGEE. The J segment lost 5 bases and the V segment lost 3 bases, leaving 7 bases of the junction unmatched. There are 17 residues in the CDR3. The chain's CDR3 is CASSAGLAGGPVETQYF. CDR3 nucleotide sequence: TGTGCCAGCAGCGCGGGACTAGCGGGAGGGCCAGTGGAGACCCAGTACTTC.

This clonotype was counted at least ten times. The rearrangement uses TRBV7-9 and TRBJ2-1, with 10 nucleotides matching TRBD2. There are 17 residues in the CDR3. V shed 3 bases, J shed 3 bases, and the junction held 8 bases outside the gene matches. Germline V gives CDR1 SEHNR, CDR2 FQNEAQ (reference sequence). CDR3 DNA sequence: TGTGCCAGCAGCTTCAGCCGGCGGACTAGCGGCTACAATGAGCAGTTCTTC. Encoded protein: CASSFSRRTSGYNEQFF. The variable domain in full, with the rest retrieved from reference TRBV7-9 and TRBJ2-1, is DTGVSQNPRHKITKRGQNVTFRCDPISEHNRLYWYRQTLGQGPEFLTYFQNEAQLEKSRLLSDRFSAERPKGSFSTLEIQRTEQGDSAMYLCASSFSRRTSGYNEQFFGPGTRLTVL.

Details on this clonotype: Germline is not matched at one junction end, which may reflect a read error. The rearrangement joins TRBV28 to TRBJ2-7; D is possibly TRBD2 (5 bases). This CDR3 has 13 amino acids. From germline, CDR1 is MDHEN and CDR2 SYDVKM. DNA for the CDR3: TGTGCCAGCAGTTTTCGTCCGGACGACACGGGGAACTTC. This gives the protein CASSFRPDDTGNF.

Only a few counts were recorded for this clonotype. This chain joins TRBV6-2 or TRBV6-3 and TRBJ1-5; D call uncertain. The length of the CDR3 is 13 residues. Trimming pared 10 bases from V and 5 bases from J, leaving 15 bases between. Looked up from germline, CDR1 is MNHEY and CDR2 is SVGEGT. The CDR3 DNA reads TGTGCCAAAACCCACGAGGTACATCAGCCCCAGCATTTT. Its protein product is CAKTHEVHQPQHF.

This clonotype was found many times. The V and J genes are TRBV11-2 and TRBJ2-5, with 11 bases identical to TRBD2. This CDR3 has 15 amino acids. From germline, CDR1 is SGHAT and CDR2 FQNNGV. V lost 5 bases to trimming and J lost 3 bases; unmatched junction nucleotides: 5. Written as DNA, the CDR3 is TGTGCCAGCAGCGCCCTGACTAGCGGGGAAGAGACCCAGTACTTC. It specifies CASSALTSGEETQYF. Together with reference TRBV11-2 and TRBJ2-5, the CDR3 gives the full variable domain: EAGVAQSPRYKIIEKRQSVAFWCNPISGHATLYWYQQILGQGPKLLIQFQNNGVVDDSQLPKDRFSAERLKGVDSTLKIQPAKLEDSAVYLCASSALTSGEETQYFGPGTRLLVL.

This chain joins TRBV21-1 and TRBJ2-1; TRBD2, the table's D call, was not compared with the DNA. TRBV21-1 is tagged as a pseudogene. There are 20 residues in the CDR3. The CDR3 is CASSNQGLAEGISPYNEQFF. In nucleotides, the CDR3 is TGTGCCAGCAGCAACCAGGGACTAGCGGAGGGGATTTCACCCTACAATGAGCAGTTCTTC.

There are a few counts of this clonotype. The chain links TRBV9 to TRBJ2-3; 11 bases match TRBD1. Germline values: CDR1 SGDLS, CDR2 YYNGEE. The CDR3 runs to 17 residues. The junction had 6 bases not matched to a gene; V was cut back by 2 bases and J by 1 base. In DNA, the CDR3 is TGTGCCAGCAGCGTTCTGGACAGGGGGCTGGGCACAGATACGCAGTATTTT. As protein: CASSVLDRGLGTDTQYF.

The table lists this clonotype with many counts. The chain couples TRBV7-9 to TRBJ1-5, with D possibly matching TRBD1 (6 bases). Per the germline V gene, CDR1 is SEHNR and CDR2 is FQNEAQ (reference sequence). This CDR3 is 15 amino acids long. With 5 bases removed from V and 1 base from J, the gap between germline ends came to 12 bases. CDR3 in amino acids: CASSRGLGSNQPQHF. The CDR3 DNA reads as TGTGCCAGCAGCCGGGGGCTTGGGAGCAATCAGCCCCAGCATTTT.